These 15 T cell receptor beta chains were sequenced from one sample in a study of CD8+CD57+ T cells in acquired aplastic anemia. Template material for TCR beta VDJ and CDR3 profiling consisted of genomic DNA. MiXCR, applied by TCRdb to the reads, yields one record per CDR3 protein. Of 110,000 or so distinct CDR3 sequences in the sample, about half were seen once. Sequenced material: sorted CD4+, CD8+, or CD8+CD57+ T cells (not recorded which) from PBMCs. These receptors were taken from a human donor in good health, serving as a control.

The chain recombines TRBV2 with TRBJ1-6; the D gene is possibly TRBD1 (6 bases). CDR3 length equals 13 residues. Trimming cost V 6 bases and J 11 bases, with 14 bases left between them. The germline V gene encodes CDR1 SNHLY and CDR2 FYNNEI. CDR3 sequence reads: CASRETGTPPLHF. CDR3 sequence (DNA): TGTGCCAGCAGGGAAACAGGGACTCCACCCCTCCACTTT.

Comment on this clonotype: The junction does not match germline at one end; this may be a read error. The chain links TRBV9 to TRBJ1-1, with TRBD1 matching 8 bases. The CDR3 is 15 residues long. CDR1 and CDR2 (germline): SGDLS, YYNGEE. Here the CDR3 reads CASSARTGRDTGAFF. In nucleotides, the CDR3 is TGTGCCAGCAGCGCAAGGACAGGGAGAGACACTGGAGCTTTCTTT. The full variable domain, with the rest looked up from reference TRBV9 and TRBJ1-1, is DSGVTQTPKHLITATGQRVTLRCSPRSGDLSVYWYQQSLDQGLQFLIQYYNGEERAKGNILERFSAQQFPDLHSELNLSSLELGDSALYFCASSARTGRDTGAFFGQGTRLTVV.

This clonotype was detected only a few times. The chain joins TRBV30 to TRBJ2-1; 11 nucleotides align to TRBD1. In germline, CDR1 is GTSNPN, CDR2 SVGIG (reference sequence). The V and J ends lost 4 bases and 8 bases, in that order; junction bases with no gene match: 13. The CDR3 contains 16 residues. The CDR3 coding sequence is TGTGCCTGGAAGATCGAGGACAGGGGGCCGGTTGATGAGCAGTTCTTC. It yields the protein CAWKIEDRGPVDEQFF.

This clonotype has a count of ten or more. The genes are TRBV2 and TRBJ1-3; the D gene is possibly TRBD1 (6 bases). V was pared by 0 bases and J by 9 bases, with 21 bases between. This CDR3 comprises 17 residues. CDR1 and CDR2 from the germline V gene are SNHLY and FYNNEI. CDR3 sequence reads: CASSEAQGGLATFTIYF. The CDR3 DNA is TGTGCCAGCAGTGAAGCTCAAGGGGGTCTAGCAACCTTCACCATATATTTT.

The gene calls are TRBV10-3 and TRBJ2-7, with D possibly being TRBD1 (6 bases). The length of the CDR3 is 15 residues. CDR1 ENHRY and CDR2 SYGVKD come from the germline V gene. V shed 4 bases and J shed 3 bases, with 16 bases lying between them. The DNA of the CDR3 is TGTGCCATCAGTGCTGGGGCCGGGACACTCTACGAGCAGTACTTC. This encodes CAISAGAGTLYEQYF.

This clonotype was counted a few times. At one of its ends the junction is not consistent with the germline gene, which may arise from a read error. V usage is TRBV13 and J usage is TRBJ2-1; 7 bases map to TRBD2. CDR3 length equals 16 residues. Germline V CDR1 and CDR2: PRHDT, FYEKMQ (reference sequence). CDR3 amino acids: CASSYQAGSSYNGQFF. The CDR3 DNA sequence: TGCGCCAGCAGCTACCAAGCGGGGAGCTCCTACAATGGGCAGTTCTTC.

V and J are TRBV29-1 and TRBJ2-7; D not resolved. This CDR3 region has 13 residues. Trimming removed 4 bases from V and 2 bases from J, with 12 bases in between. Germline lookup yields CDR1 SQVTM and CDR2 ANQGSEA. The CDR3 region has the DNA TGCAGCGTTGCTTCGGAGATTACCTACGAGCAGTACTTC. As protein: CSVASEITYEQYF.

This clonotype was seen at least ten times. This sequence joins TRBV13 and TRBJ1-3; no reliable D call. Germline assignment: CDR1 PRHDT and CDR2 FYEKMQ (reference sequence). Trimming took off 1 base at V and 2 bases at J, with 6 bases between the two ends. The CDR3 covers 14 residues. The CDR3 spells CASSLEGTGNTIYF. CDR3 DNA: TGTGCCAGCAGCTTAGAAGGGACTGGAAACACCATATATTTT.

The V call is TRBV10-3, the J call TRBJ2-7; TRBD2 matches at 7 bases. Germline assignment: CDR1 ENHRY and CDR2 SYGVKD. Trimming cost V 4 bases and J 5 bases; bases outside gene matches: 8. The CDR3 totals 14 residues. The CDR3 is CAISGERGGNEQYF. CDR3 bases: TGTGCCATCAGTGGGGAGAGGGGAGGGAACGAGCAGTACTTC.

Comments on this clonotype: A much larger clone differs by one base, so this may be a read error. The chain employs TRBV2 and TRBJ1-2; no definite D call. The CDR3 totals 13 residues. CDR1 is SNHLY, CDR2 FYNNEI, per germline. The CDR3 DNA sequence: TGTGCCAGATCTGACGCGACCGCCTATGGCTACCCCTTC. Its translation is CARSDATAYGYPF.

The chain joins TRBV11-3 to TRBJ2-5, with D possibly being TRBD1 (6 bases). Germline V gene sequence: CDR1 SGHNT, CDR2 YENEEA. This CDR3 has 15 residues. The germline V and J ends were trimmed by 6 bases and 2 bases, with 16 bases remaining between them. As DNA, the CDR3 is TGTGCCAGCAGGTCCAATCGGACAGCACAAGAGACCCAGTACTTC. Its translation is CASRSNRTAQETQYF.

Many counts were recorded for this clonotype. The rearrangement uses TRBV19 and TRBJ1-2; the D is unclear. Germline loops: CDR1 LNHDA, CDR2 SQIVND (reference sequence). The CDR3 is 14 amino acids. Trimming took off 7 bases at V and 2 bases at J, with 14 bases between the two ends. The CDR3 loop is CASTPFPLNYGYTF. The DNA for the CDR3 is TGTGCCAGTACCCCTTTCCCTCTCAACTATGGCTACACCTTC.

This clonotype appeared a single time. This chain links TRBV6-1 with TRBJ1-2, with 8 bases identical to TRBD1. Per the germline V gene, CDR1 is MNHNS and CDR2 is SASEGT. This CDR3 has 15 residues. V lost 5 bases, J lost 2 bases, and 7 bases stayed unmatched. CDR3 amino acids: CASSTTGGVNYGYTF. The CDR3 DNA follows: TGTGCCAGCAGTACCACAGGGGGTGTAAACTATGGCTACACCTTC.

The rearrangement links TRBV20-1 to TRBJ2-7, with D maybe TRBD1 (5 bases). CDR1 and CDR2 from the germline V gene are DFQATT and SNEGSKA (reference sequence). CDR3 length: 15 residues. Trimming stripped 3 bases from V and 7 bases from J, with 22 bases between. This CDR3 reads CSASSRRWGTGEQYF. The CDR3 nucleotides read TGCAGTGCTAGTTCCCGACGGTGGGGCACCGGGGAGCAGTACTTC.

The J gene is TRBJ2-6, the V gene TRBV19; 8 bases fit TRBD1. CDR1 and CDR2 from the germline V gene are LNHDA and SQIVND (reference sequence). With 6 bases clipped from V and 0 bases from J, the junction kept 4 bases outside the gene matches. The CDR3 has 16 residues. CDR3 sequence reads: CASRGQGSSGANVLTF. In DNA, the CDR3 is TGTGCCAGTAGAGGACAGGGTAGCTCTGGGGCCAACGTCCTGACTTTC. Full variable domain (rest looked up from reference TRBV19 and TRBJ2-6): DGGITQSPKYLFRKEGQNVTLSCEQNLNHDAMYWYRQDPGQGLRLIYYSQIVNDFQKGDIAEGYSVSREKKESFPLTVTSAQKNPTAFYLCASRGQGSSGANVLTFGAGSRLTVL.